Each of the 4 T cell receptor beta chains below was sequenced from the same sample in a study of OX40 agonist ivuxolimab in advanced cancers. Generated by immunoSEQ multiplex PCR, the TCRdb table keeps only in-frame clones and is missing some. The top ten clones hold 6.5% of a sample with approximately 86,000 clones, 70% to 90% of them seen once. The material sequenced was CD4+ or CD8+ T cells sorted from blood, taken in a trial of the OX40 agonist ivuxolimab. The receptors shown here come from an adult with an advanced solid tumor such as melanoma, head and neck, liver or kidney cancer.

This chain uses TRBV19 with TRBJ1-5; D is uncertain. V was clipped by 9 bases and J by 8 bases, with 17 bases between them. This CDR3 comprises 13 residues. Germline V lookup: CDR1 LNHDA, CDR2 SQIVND (reference sequence). CDR3 nucleotides: TGTGCCAGCCGAGGAGAGGCTCGGAAGCCCCAGCATTTT. This translates into CASRGEARKPQHF.

This CDR3 is CASSIEGGYSNQPQHF. CDR3 nucleotide sequence: TGTGCCAGTAGTATTGAGGGGGGTTATAGCAATCAGCCCCAGCATTTT. V usage is TRBV19 and J usage is TRBJ1-5; possible D gene TRBD1, 6 bases. V was cut by 3 bases and J by 0 bases, with 12 bases left in between. Germline CDR1 and CDR2: LNHDA and SQIVND (reference sequence). The CDR3 runs to 16 residues.

J is TRBJ1-6 and V is TRBV19, with D possibly TRBD1 on 5 matching bases. The CDR3 is made up of 18 amino acids. CDR1 and CDR2 from the germline V gene are LNHDA and SQIVND (reference sequence). With 7 bases removed from V and 0 bases from J, the gap between germline ends came to 19 bases. This chain's CDR3 is CASTSEGVRSSYNSPLHF. Here the CDR3 DNA reads TGTGCCAGTACCTCCGAAGGGGTACGAAGCTCCTATAATTCACCCCTCCACTTT.

The chain joins TRBV7-3 to TRBJ2-3; D might be TRBD1 (6 bases). CDR3 length: 15 amino acids. Trimming took 6 bases from V and 2 from J, leaving 15 bases between them. Per germline, CDR1 SGHTA and CDR2 FQGTGA. CDR3 nucleotides: TGTGCCAGCAGTTCAGGACAGCTTATCACAGATACGCAGTATTTT. It yields the protein CASSSGQLITDTQYF.